This T cell receptor beta chain came from a study of blood T cell repertoires in COVID-19. Study-wide context: In each case, the material was cDNA or gDNA derived from T cells, B-cell-depleted T cells, or PBMCs.

The study assigned cohorts using participant-reported clinical history. The germline gives CDR1 MDHEN, CDR2 SYDVKM. This CDR3 comprises 15 residues. V shed 7 bases and J shed 7 bases, with 19 bases lying between them. Authors' processing steps: Amplifying reference gene primers gave estimates of nucleated cell counts. The repertoire was sequenced with immunoSEQ multiplex PCR; TCRdb's copy has only in-frame clones and lacks some. V, J and clone size are those of that table, while D and trimming were read from the DNA. The table lists 100,000 to 150,000 clones, about 80% of them singletons. The TCR originated in a man in his forties or fifties with acute COVID-19. The chain links TRBV28 to TRBJ1-4; D gene ambiguous. The sample consisted of PBMCs or T cells enriched from blood (not recorded which). CDR3 in amino acids: CASTDSGALGEKLFF. The DNA of the CDR3 is TGTGCCAGCACGGACTCGGGAGCCCTGGGTGAAAAACTGTTTTTT.